These T cell receptor beta chains were read from a single sample in a study of T cell responses to AZD1222 COVID-19 vaccine. Profiling relied on immunoSEQ multiplex PCR, and the TCRdb table lists in-frame clones only, not all of them. The data hold some 90,000 clones, with nearly 90% observed a single time. The sample in question was peripheral blood, obtained on day 0 of AZD1222 vaccination. The receptors originated from an adult in good health. CDR3s include the opening cysteine and the closing phenylalanine or tryptophan. The order of the fields is J gene, D gene, clone size, V gene, CDR3 DNA, CDR3 protein. D genes are given only for firm matches. For some rows the clone size is stated as once, few or many, or as a class when expanded; others skip it.

j_gene: TRBJ1-5; d_gene: .; abundance: .; v_gene: TRBV7-3; CDR3nt: TGTGCCAGCAGCTTAACAGGGGGTCAGCCCCAGCATTTT; CDR3aa: CASSLTGGQPQHF
j_gene: TRBJ2-2; d_gene: .; abundance: .; v_gene: TRBV7-2; CDR3nt: TGTGCCAGCAGCTTAAGTAGGACCGGGGAGCTGTTTTTT; CDR3aa: CASSLSRTGELFF
j_gene: TRBJ2-3; d_gene: TRBD2; abundance: .; v_gene: TRBV4-2; CDR3nt: TGTGCCAGCAGCCAGGCTCTAGCGGTCACAGATACGCAGTATTTT; CDR3aa: CASSQALAVTDTQYF
j_gene: TRBJ1-2; d_gene: .; abundance: .; v_gene: TRBV7-9; CDR3nt: TGTGCCAGCAGCTTAATTAACAGGCTAAACTATGGCTACACCTTC; CDR3aa: CASSLINRLNYGYTF
j_gene: TRBJ1-1; d_gene: .; abundance: .; v_gene: TRBV5-1; CDR3nt: TGCGCCAGCACCCTATCAGGGGCGAACACTGAAGCTTTCTTT; CDR3aa: CASTLSGANTEAFF
j_gene: TRBJ2-5; d_gene: .; abundance: .; v_gene: TRBV5-1; CDR3nt: TGCGCCAGCAGCTTGGAGGAGGGTCGGGAGACCCAGTACTTC; CDR3aa: CASSLEEGRETQYF
j_gene: TRBJ2-3; d_gene: .; abundance: .; v_gene: TRBV7-6; CDR3nt: TGTGCCAGCAGCCCCCTTGCGGGAGATACGCAGTATTTT; CDR3aa: CASSPLAGDTQYF
j_gene: TRBJ1-1; d_gene: .; abundance: few; v_gene: TRBV12-3/TRBV12-4; CDR3nt: TGTGCCAGCAGTTTTGAGACGGGCACTGAAGCTTTCTTT; CDR3aa: CASSFETGTEAFF
j_gene: TRBJ2-3; d_gene: .; abundance: .; v_gene: TRBV28; CDR3nt: TGTGCCAGCAGTTCCAATCAGACCAAGGCAAGCACAGATACGCAGTATTTT; CDR3aa: CASSSNQTKASTDTQYF
j_gene: TRBJ1-2; d_gene: TRBD1; abundance: few; v_gene: TRBV5-4; CDR3nt: TGTGCCAGCAGGGCCGGGACAGACTATGGCTACACCTTC; CDR3aa: CASRAGTDYGYTF
j_gene: TRBJ2-5; d_gene: .; abundance: .; v_gene: TRBV13; CDR3nt: TGTGCCAGCAGCAACCAAAAACTCCAAGAGACCCAGTACTTC; CDR3aa: CASSNQKLQETQYF
j_gene: TRBJ1-2; d_gene: TRBD1; abundance: .; v_gene: TRBV4-1; CDR3nt: TGCGCCAGCAGCATCAGTTCCGGGACAGTCGGGGGCTACACCTTC; CDR3aa: CASSISSGTVGGYTF
j_gene: TRBJ2-2; d_gene: .; abundance: .; v_gene: TRBV19; CDR3nt: TGTGCCGGGGGCAGGGTGGACACCGGGGAGCTGTTTTTT; CDR3aa: CAGGRVDTGELFF
j_gene: TRBJ2-7; d_gene: .; abundance: .; v_gene: TRBV5-4; CDR3nt: TGTGCCAGCAGCTTGGTGGGGCAGGATTACGAGCAGTACTTC; CDR3aa: CASSLVGQDYEQYF
j_gene: TRBJ1-2; d_gene: .; abundance: .; v_gene: TRBV18; CDR3nt: TGTGCCAGCTCACCACGGGACGGCTTGTATGGCTACACCTTC; CDR3aa: CASSPRDGLYGYTF
j_gene: TRBJ2-7; d_gene: .; abundance: .; v_gene: TRBV12-3/TRBV12-4; CDR3nt: TGTGCCAGCACCAAACGGGGGTATGAAGAGCAGTACTTC; CDR3aa: CASTKRGYEEQYF
j_gene: TRBJ1-1; d_gene: .; abundance: .; v_gene: TRBV5-8; CDR3nt: TGTGCCAGCAGCTTGGCCCTCCCGGGACGCGAAGCTTTCTTT; CDR3aa: CASSLALPGREAFF
j_gene: TRBJ1-6; d_gene: TRBD1; abundance: .; v_gene: TRBV5-1; CDR3nt: TGCGCCAGCAGTGTAACAGGGGAAAATTCACCCCTCCACTTT; CDR3aa: CASSVTGENSPLHF
j_gene: TRBJ1-2; d_gene: .; abundance: .; v_gene: TRBV6-4; CDR3nt: TGTGCCAGCAGTGACTCGATTGGCTATGGCTACACCTTC; CDR3aa: CASSDSIGYGYTF
j_gene: TRBJ1-6; d_gene: .; abundance: once; v_gene: TRBV11-2; CDR3nt: TGTGCCAGCAGCTCCCGCACGACGGTGTATAATTCACCCCTCCACTTT; CDR3aa: CASSSRTTVYNSPLHF
j_gene: TRBJ1-1; d_gene: .; abundance: few; v_gene: TRBV7-2; CDR3nt: TGTGCCAGCTTCTTACAGAGGGCAGCGAACACTGAAGCTTTCTTT; CDR3aa: CASFLQRAANTEAFF
j_gene: TRBJ1-3; d_gene: TRBD1; abundance: .; v_gene: TRBV28; CDR3nt: TGTGCCAGCAGTTTATCGGGGACAGGGGGCGGAAACACCATATATTTT; CDR3aa: CASSLSGTGGGNTIYF
j_gene: TRBJ2-4; d_gene: .; abundance: few; v_gene: TRBV19; CDR3nt: TGTGCCAGTAGTATAGATGCCAGGGGTCTAGCCAAAAACATTCAGTACTTC; CDR3aa: CASSIDARGLAKNIQYF
j_gene: TRBJ2-5; d_gene: .; abundance: .; v_gene: TRBV12-5; CDR3nt: TGTGCTAGTGGTCCCTTTCGGGGCGGGGTCGGAGAGACCCAGTACTTC; CDR3aa: CASGPFRGGVGETQYF
j_gene: TRBJ1-5; d_gene: TRBD1; abundance: .; v_gene: TRBV7-6; CDR3nt: TGTGCCAGCAGTTGGGACAGGGGTGAGCCCCAGCATTTT; CDR3aa: CASSWDRGEPQHF
j_gene: TRBJ1-3; d_gene: .; abundance: .; v_gene: TRBV7-9; CDR3nt: TGTGCCAGCAGGGGACCCTCCGGAAACACCATATATTTT; CDR3aa: CASRGPSGNTIYF
j_gene: TRBJ2-7; d_gene: TRBD2; abundance: .; v_gene: TRBV5-1; CDR3nt: TGCGCCCGCAGCTGGGGGCGGGGGGGCCATCACGAGCAGTACTTC; CDR3aa: CARSWGRGGHHEQYF
j_gene: TRBJ2-3; d_gene: .; abundance: once; v_gene: TRBV24-1; CDR3nt: TGTGCCACCAGTGATCTCGCTAGCGAGAGCACAGATACGCAGTATTTT; CDR3aa: CATSDLASESTDTQYF
j_gene: TRBJ1-2; d_gene: TRBD1; abundance: .; v_gene: TRBV7-8; CDR3nt: TGTGCCAGCAGCTCGGACAGGGACTATGGCTACACCTTC; CDR3aa: CASSSDRDYGYTF
j_gene: TRBJ2-7; d_gene: .; abundance: .; v_gene: TRBV28; CDR3nt: TGTGCCAGCAGTTCACCACAGGGTCTAGGCTACGAGCAGTACTTC; CDR3aa: CASSSPQGLGYEQYF
j_gene: TRBJ1-1; d_gene: .; abundance: .; v_gene: TRBV19; CDR3nt: TGTGCCAGTAGTACCTCGACAGGTCGTATGAACACTGAAGCTTTCTTT; CDR3aa: CASSTSTGRMNTEAFF
j_gene: TRBJ1-4; d_gene: .; abundance: .; v_gene: TRBV6-5; CDR3nt: TGTGCCAGCTGTAGGCCGGGCGAAAAACTGTTTTTT; CDR3aa: CASCRPGEKLFF
j_gene: TRBJ2-3; d_gene: .; abundance: .; v_gene: TRBV7-2; CDR3nt: TGTGCCAGCAGCCCAAATCTGGGGGCCACAGATACGCAGTATTTT; CDR3aa: CASSPNLGATDTQYF
j_gene: TRBJ2-2; d_gene: .; abundance: .; v_gene: TRBV19; CDR3nt: TGTGCCAGTAGTATTTACACGGCTTCCCCCGGGGAGCTGTTTTTT; CDR3aa: CASSIYTASPGELFF
j_gene: TRBJ1-2; d_gene: .; abundance: .; v_gene: TRBV7-9; CDR3nt: TGTGCCAGCAGCTTATCCAGGCCCCAGGGTGGCTACACCTTC; CDR3aa: CASSLSRPQGGYTF
j_gene: TRBJ2-1; d_gene: .; abundance: .; v_gene: TRBV7-3; CDR3nt: TGTGCCAGCAGCTTAGACGGGGGGCGTGAGCAGTTCTTC; CDR3aa: CASSLDGGREQFF
j_gene: TRBJ1-4; d_gene: .; abundance: .; v_gene: TRBV21-1; CDR3nt: TGTGCCAGCAGCGTTCGAGGCAGGGATGGGGTTAATGAAAAACTGTTTTTT; CDR3aa: CASSVRGRDGVNEKLFF
j_gene: TRBJ2-2; d_gene: .; abundance: .; v_gene: TRBV7-7; CDR3nt: TGTGCTAGCAGCTTAAAGCAGGGGACCGGGGAGCTGTTTTTT; CDR3aa: CASSLKQGTGELFF
j_gene: TRBJ1-5; d_gene: .; abundance: .; v_gene: TRBV19; CDR3nt: TGTGCCAGTAGTACTGCAGGGTATCATCAGCCCCAGCATTTT; CDR3aa: CASSTAGYHQPQHF
j_gene: TRBJ1-1; d_gene: TRBD1; abundance: .; v_gene: TRBV9; CDR3nt: TGTGCCAGCAGCGTAGGGGACAGGGGAGGGAACCAAGAAGCTTTCTTT; CDR3aa: CASSVGDRGGNQEAFF
j_gene: TRBJ1-5; d_gene: .; abundance: .; v_gene: TRBV19; CDR3nt: TGTGCCAGTAGACGACAGATTAGCAATCAGCCCCAGCATTTT; CDR3aa: CASRRQISNQPQHF
j_gene: TRBJ1-1; d_gene: .; abundance: once; v_gene: TRBV3-1/TRBV3-2; CDR3nt: TGTGCCAGCAGCCAAGGGTTTCTACAGGGAACTGAAGCTTTCTTT; CDR3aa: CASSQGFLQGTEAFF
j_gene: TRBJ2-3; d_gene: TRBD2; abundance: .; v_gene: TRBV9; CDR3nt: TGTGCCAGCAGCGTCCCGGTAGCGGGGGTTCGGGATACGCAGTATTTT; CDR3aa: CASSVPVAGVRDTQYF
j_gene: TRBJ1-1; d_gene: .; abundance: .; v_gene: TRBV10-3; CDR3nt: TGTGCCATCAGTGAGTCGGTGAACACTGAAGCTTTCTTT; CDR3aa: CAISESVNTEAFF
j_gene: TRBJ2-5; d_gene: TRBD1; abundance: .; v_gene: TRBV3-1/TRBV3-2; CDR3nt: TGTGCCAGCAGCCAAGATACAGGCAGGGGGCATAACTTC; CDR3aa: CASSQDTGRGHNF